The 30 T cell receptor beta chains given below trace back to one sample, sequenced in a study of blood T cell repertoires in COVID-19. The method was immunoSEQ multiplex PCR; TCRdb's version includes in-frame clones alone and lacks a portion of them. The sample gives about 200,000 clones, about 81% of which show up once; about 4.8% is in the top ten. Sequencing used peripheral blood. The receptors were sampled from a woman between 65 and 79 years old with COVID-19, enrolled during active disease.

The genes are TRBV29-1 and TRBJ1-5, with D tentatively TRBD1 (6 bases). The CDR3 length is 12 residues. The germline V gene encodes CDR1 SQVTM and CDR2 ANQGSEA. V lost 4 bases, J lost 13 bases, and 17 bases lay in between. CDR3 region: CSVGEWSGTQHF. CDR3 DNA sequence: TGCAGCGTTGGGGAGTGGAGCGGGACACAGCATTTT.

This chain connects TRBV27 to TRBJ2-7, with TRBD1 identical over 8 bases. CDR1 is MNHEY and CDR2 is SMNVEV in the germline V gene (reference sequence). The CDR3 loop spans 14 amino acids. V was pared by 6 bases and J by 2 bases, with 6 bases of the junction left unmatched. CDR3 DNA: TGTGCCAGCAGGCGGGGACAGGCCCCCTACGAGCAGTACTTC. This translates into CASRRGQAPYEQYF.

The chain joins TRBV5-4 to TRBJ2-7, with 12 bases fitting TRBD2. In germline, CDR1 is SGHNT, CDR2 YYREEE (reference sequence). J gave up 6 bases and V 2 bases, and 6 bases lay outside the gene matches. The CDR3 is made up of 15 amino acids. DNA of the CDR3: TGTGCCAGCAGCTTATCTAGCGGGAGGGTTATCGAGCAGTACTTC. Translated, it gives CASSLSSGRVIEQYF.

The rearrangement joins TRBV5-4 to TRBJ1-2, with D tentatively TRBD1 (5 bases). Trimming took 3 bases from V and 8 from J, leaving 11 bases between them. This CDR3 is built from 12 residues. Germline V gene lookup returns CDR1 SGHNT and CDR2 YYREEE (reference sequence). This CDR3 is CASSWTKGGYTF. The CDR3, as DNA: TGTGCCAGCAGCTGGACCAAGGGGGGCTACACCTTC. The whole variable domain, remainder taken from reference TRBV5-4 and TRBJ1-2, is ETGVTQSPTHLIKTRGQQVTLRCSSQSGHNTVSWYQQALGQGPQFIFQYYREEENGRGNFPPRFSGLQFPNYSSELNVNALELDDSALYLCASSWTKGGYTFGSGTRLTVV.

This sequence joins TRBV28 and TRBJ1-5; TRBD1 matches at 7 bases. Germline V gives CDR1 MDHEN, CDR2 SYDVKM. The CDR3 loop spans 18 amino acids. J gave up 1 base and V 6 bases, and 15 bases lay outside the gene matches. Here the CDR3 DNA reads TGTGCCAGCAGGCGTCGACAGGGTTCGGTAGGGAGCAATCAGCCCCAGCATTTT. This translates into CASRRRQGSVGSNQPQHF.

The rearrangement links TRBV12-2 to TRBJ2-7; the table names TRBD2, a call not compared with the DNA. TRBV12-2 constitutes a pseudogene. This CDR3 is built from 16 residues. Here the CDR3 DNA reads TGTGCAAGTCGCTTAGGAAACTATTCGTCTCCCCACGAGCAGTACTTC. Encoded protein: CASRLGNYSSPHEQYF.

J is TRBJ1-6 and V is TRBV10-1; 7 nucleotides align to TRBD1. Germline loops: CDR1 WNHNN, CDR2 SYGVQD (reference sequence). CDR3 length: 13 amino acids. With V trimmed by 8 bases and J by 8 bases, 6 bases remained unmatched. The CDR3 reads CASSRDSYSPLHF. The DNA for the CDR3 is TGCGCCAGCTCTCGGGACAGCTATTCACCCCTCCACTTT.

The sample holds a few counts of this clone. The V and J genes are TRBV11-2 and TRBJ2-5; TRBD1 aligns across 8 bases. Germline V gene lookup returns CDR1 SGHAT and CDR2 FQNNGV. The CDR3 spans 13 residues. Trimming removed 4 bases from V and 5 bases from J; junction bases left unmatched: 3. The CDR3 loop reads CASSSDREETQYF. The CDR3 bases are TGTGCCAGCAGCTCGGACAGGGAGGAGACCCAGTACTTC. Full variable domain (rest looked up from reference TRBV11-2 and TRBJ2-5): EAGVAQSPRYKIIEKRQSVAFWCNPISGHATLYWYQQILGQGPKLLIQFQNNGVVDDSQLPKDRFSAERLKGVDSTLKIQPAKLEDSAVYLCASSSDREETQYFGPGTRLLVL.

The rearrangement joins TRBV2 to TRBJ2-5; no clear D. The CDR3 contains 11 residues. The V and J ends lost 6 bases and 3 bases respectively, with 5 bases between them. Germline V CDR1 and CDR2: SNHLY, FYNNEI. The CDR3 spells CASRQKETQYF. The CDR3 nucleotides are TGTGCCAGCAGACAGAAAGAGACCCAGTACTTC.

The chain couples TRBV20-1 to TRBJ2-1, with 8 positions matching TRBD2. Germline V lookup: CDR1 DFQATT, CDR2 SNEGSKA (reference sequence). This CDR3 is built from 15 residues. V gave up 3 bases and J gave up 8 bases; unmatched junction bases: 12. CDR3 nucleotide sequence: TGCAGTGCTAGTTGGACTGGAGCGGGAGCCGATGAGCAGTTCTTC. Translated: CSASWTGAGADEQFF.

This chain connects TRBV5-1 to TRBJ2-5; 10 bases are a match to TRBD2. The germline V gene has CDR1 SGHRS and CDR2 YFSETQ. This CDR3 is built from 17 residues. Trimming removed 6 bases from V and 2 bases from J; junction bases left unmatched: 13. The CDR3 bases are TGCGCCAGCACCCCCCTAGTGAGCGGGAGGGGTCAAGAGACCCAGTACTTC. Protein sequence: CASTPLVSGRGQETQYF.

The genes are TRBV21-1 and TRBJ1-5; TRBD1, as called in the table, went unchecked against the DNA. TRBV21-1 is described as a pseudogene. The CDR3 loop spans 17 amino acids. CDR3 loop: CASSKGSEAGSNQPQHF. The CDR3 DNA follows: TGTGCCAGCAGCAAAGGTTCGGAAGCAGGAAGCAATCAGCCCCAGCATTTT.

The chain uses TRBV13 and TRBJ2-1, with D unclear. Germline V CDR1 and CDR2: PRHDT, FYEKMQ (reference sequence). The V end lost 7 bases, the J end lost 0 bases, and 13 bases lay between the germline ends. This CDR3 is 15 amino acids long. CDR3 in amino acids: CASKLSRSSYNEQFF. Written as DNA, the CDR3 is TGTGCCAGCAAACTGTCGAGGAGCTCCTACAATGAGCAGTTCTTC.

The chain uses TRBV2 and TRBJ1-2; 8 bases map to TRBD1. Trimming removed 6 bases from V and 6 bases from J; junction bases left unmatched: 6. CDR3 length equals 13 residues. Germline CDR1 is SNHLY and CDR2 is FYNNEI. CDR3 protein: CASRVQGAHGYTF. The DNA for the CDR3 is TGTGCCAGCAGGGTCCAGGGGGCCCATGGCTACACCTTC.

This CDR3 reads CASSSPRTGLGLHEQYF. The CDR3 DNA reads TGTGCCAGTAGCTCCCCTAGGACAGGGCTGGGATTGCACGAGCAGTACTTC. The chain joins TRBV19 to TRBJ2-7, with 8 bases identical to TRBD1. This CDR3 is 17 amino acids long. V was pared by 6 bases and J by 5 bases, with 18 bases of the junction left unmatched. Germline values: CDR1 LNHDA, CDR2 SQIVND (reference sequence).

This clone came up many times. The chain recombines TRBV30 with TRBJ1-4; D uncertain. V was clipped by 5 bases and J by 5 bases, with 12 bases between them. Germline CDR1 reads GTSNPN; CDR2 reads SVGIG (reference sequence). The CDR3 has 13 residues. CDR3 sequence: CAWGGGLNEKLFF. The CDR3 DNA reads as TGTGCCTGGGGAGGAGGGCTGAATGAAAAACTGTTTTTT.

The J gene is TRBJ2-5, the V gene TRBV7-2; 10 positions match TRBD2. Germline CDR1 reads SGHTA; CDR2 reads FQGNSA. The V gene end was trimmed by 4 bases and the J gene end by 5 bases; junction bases not matched to a gene: 10. The CDR3 contains 16 residues. DNA of the CDR3: TGTGCCAGCAGCTCTAGCGGGAGTAGGTTAGGGGAGACCCAGTACTTC. It translates to CASSSSGSRLGETQYF.

J is TRBJ2-3 and V is TRBV28; the D gene is possibly TRBD2 (6 bases). Germline CDR1 and CDR2: MDHEN and SYDVKM. This CDR3 contains 14 residues. Deletions cut 3 bases from V and 1 base from J, with 8 bases between. The CDR3 DNA reads TGTGCCAGCAGTTTTACGGGAGGCACAGATACGCAGTATTTT. Protein product: CASSFTGGTDTQYF.

This clone was seen a few times. This chain uses TRBV28 with TRBJ2-7; a possible D gene is TRBD2 (6 bases). With 6 bases removed from V and 4 bases from J, the gap between germline ends came to 16 bases. The CDR3 consists of 14 residues. CDR1 and CDR2 (germline): MDHEN, SYDVKM. CDR3 DNA sequence: TGTGCCAGCAGCGAGTTGCCTAGCGTATACGAGCAGTACTTC. This codes for CASSELPSVYEQYF.

The chain joins TRBV14 to TRBJ2-7; possibly TRBD1 for D (5 bases). The CDR3 runs 12 residues. V shed 4 bases and J shed 6 bases, with 10 bases lying between them. Germline-derived CDR1 and CDR2 are SGHDN and FVKESK. The CDR3 spells CASSPQGREQYF. CDR3 DNA: TGTGCCAGCAGCCCTCAGGGTCGCGAGCAGTACTTC.

The CDR3 sequence is CASSLSVLLAGNTDTQYF. In DNA form, the CDR3 reads TGTGCCAGCAGCCTCTCTGTCTTACTAGCGGGGAACACAGATACGCAGTATTTT. The chain joins TRBV3-1 (or the pseudogene TRBV3-2) to TRBJ2-3, with 10 bases fitting TRBD2. CDR3 length: 18 amino acids. Germline CDR1 reads LGHDT; CDR2 reads YNNKEL (reference sequence). The ends lost 4 bases at V and 2 bases at J; junction bases unmatched: 12.

The chain links TRBV28 to TRBJ1-1; possibly TRBD1 for D (5 bases). The CDR3 runs to 12 residues. The V gene lost 10 bases and the J gene lost 2 bases, with 11 bases spanning the gap. Germline-derived CDR1 and CDR2 are MDHEN and SYDVKM. The CDR3 is CATQGSNTEAFF. CDR3 nucleotides: TGTGCCACTCAGGGCAGTAACACTGAAGCTTTCTTT.

The chain has TRBV30 and TRBJ1-3, with D unclear. Trimming removed 0 bases at V and 2 bases at J, with 5 bases between. This CDR3 is built from 13 residues. The germline gives CDR1 GTSNPN, CDR2 SVGIG (reference sequence). The CDR3 nucleotides read TGTGCCTGGAGTGTAGCGGCTGGAAACACCATATATTTT. This encodes CAWSVAAGNTIYF.

In its sample, this clone was seen many times. The V gene is TRBV7-2, the J gene TRBJ2-7, with TRBD1 matching 9 bases. The CDR3 extends over 14 amino acids. V was pared by 6 bases and J by 7 bases, with 10 bases of the junction left unmatched. Germline V lookup: CDR1 SGHTA, CDR2 FQGNSA. CDR3 nucleotides: TGTGCCAGCAGTCCCGGGACAGGGATATTAGAGCAGTACTTC. Its protein is CASSPGTGILEQYF.

The chain has TRBV9 and TRBJ1-5; D may be TRBD1 (5 bases). Germline CDR1 SGDLS, CDR2 YYNGEE. This CDR3 comprises 14 residues. Trimming removed 2 bases at V and 7 bases at J, with 13 bases between. The CDR3 coding sequence is TGTGCCAGCAGCGTGGACCAGGGTTTGCAGCCCCAGCATTTT. Its protein is CASSVDQGLQPQHF.

V and J are TRBV27 and TRBJ1-6; 9 bases agree with TRBD1. Germline loops: CDR1 MNHEY, CDR2 SMNVEV (reference sequence). V dropped 4 bases and J dropped 8; count of bases not matched to a gene: 6. The CDR3 spans 15 residues. CDR3 loop: CASSSMDRGDSPLHF. The CDR3 DNA reads as TGTGCCAGCAGTTCCATGGACAGGGGTGATTCACCCCTCCACTTT.

J is TRBJ2-7 and V is TRBV7-2, with TRBD1 matching 7 bases. CDR3 length: 15 amino acids. The junction had 10 bases not matched to a gene; V was cut back by 3 bases and J by 5 bases. Germline V gene data show CDR1 as SGHTA and CDR2 as FQGNSA. The CDR3 nucleotides read TGTGCCAGCAGCTTTGGACAGGCTCTTAGCCACGAGCAGTACTTC. Protein: CASSFGQALSHEQYF.

This rearrangement joins TRBV9 to TRBJ1-4, with unresolved D. This CDR3 is 16 amino acids long. Looked up from germline, CDR1 is SGDLS and CDR2 is YYNGEE. Trimming cost V 2 bases and J 0 bases, with 11 bases left between them. The CDR3 DNA follows: TGTGCCAGCAGCGTCAACCCCGCTACAACTAATGAAAAACTGTTTTTT. It yields the protein CASSVNPATTNEKLFF.

The chain employs TRBV9 and TRBJ2-3, with D maybe TRBD2 (5 bases). Trimming removed 4 bases from V and 2 bases from J, with 17 bases in between. This CDR3 has 16 amino acids. Germline values: CDR1 SGDLS, CDR2 YYNGEE. The CDR3 DNA sequence: TGTGCCAGCAGCTTCGGACTGGATCGGGTCACAGATACGCAGTATTTT. It yields the protein CASSFGLDRVTDTQYF.

This sequence joins TRBV19 and TRBJ1-5, with TRBD1 identical over 8 bases. The CDR3 covers 14 residues. Trimming took 8 bases from V and 6 from J; bases not matched to a gene: 9. CDR1 LNHDA and CDR2 SQIVND come from the germline V gene (reference sequence). CDR3 nucleotide sequence: TGTGCCAGTGCTTACGACAGGGGCCTTCAGCCCCAGCATTTT. Its translation is CASAYDRGLQPQHF.